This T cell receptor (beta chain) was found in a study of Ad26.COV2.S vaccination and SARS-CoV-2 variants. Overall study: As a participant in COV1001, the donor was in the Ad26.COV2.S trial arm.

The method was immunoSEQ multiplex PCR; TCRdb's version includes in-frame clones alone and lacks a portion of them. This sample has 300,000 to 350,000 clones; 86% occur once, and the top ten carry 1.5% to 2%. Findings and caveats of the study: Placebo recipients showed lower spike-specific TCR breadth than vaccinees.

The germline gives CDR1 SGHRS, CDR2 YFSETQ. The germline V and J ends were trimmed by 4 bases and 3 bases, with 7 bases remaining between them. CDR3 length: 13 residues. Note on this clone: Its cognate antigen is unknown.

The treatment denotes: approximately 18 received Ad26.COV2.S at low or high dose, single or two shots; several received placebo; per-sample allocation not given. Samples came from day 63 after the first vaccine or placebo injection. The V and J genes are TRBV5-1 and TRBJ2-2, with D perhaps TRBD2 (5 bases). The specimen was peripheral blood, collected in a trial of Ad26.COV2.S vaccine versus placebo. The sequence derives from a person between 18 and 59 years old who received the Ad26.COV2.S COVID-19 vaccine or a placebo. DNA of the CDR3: TGCGCCAGCAGCCTGGACTACACCGGGGAGCTGTTTTTT. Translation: CASSLDYTGELFF.